These 7 T cell receptor beta chains were sequenced from one sample in a study of blood T cell repertoires in COVID-19. TCRdb keeps only in-frame clones here, not all; method: immunoSEQ multiplex PCR. The data hold roughly 130,000 clones, with 70% to 90% observed a single time. The sample comprised peripheral blood. The origin of the receptors is a woman aged 60 to 75 with acute or convalescent COVID-19.

This clone was seen just once. The chain carries TRBV7-6 and TRBJ2-3, with D possibly being TRBD1 (5 bases). This CDR3 contains 15 residues. The germline V gene has CDR1 SGHVS and CDR2 FNYEAQ. V was shortened by 4 bases and J by 0 bases, with 11 bases between the two germline ends. The CDR3 sequence is CASSSLRGSTDTQYF. The CDR3 bases are TGTGCCAGCAGCTCCCTAAGGGGCAGCACAGATACGCAGTATTTT.

This chain joins TRBV28 and TRBJ2-7, with no clear D. V lost 3 bases to trimming and J lost 3 bases, with 6 bases between them. Germline V lookup: CDR1 MDHEN, CDR2 SYDVKM. The CDR3 covers 12 residues. CDR3 DNA sequence: TGTGCCAGCAGTTTTAAAATCTACGAGCAGTACTTC. Residues: CASSFKIYEQYF.

J is TRBJ2-3 and V is TRBV30, with 11 bases matching TRBD2. CDR3 size: 15 residues. Germline lookup yields CDR1 GTSNPN and CDR2 SVGIG (reference sequence). The V gene end was trimmed by 0 bases and the J gene end by 5 bases; junction bases not matched to a gene: 4. The CDR3 is CAWSVRLAGGDTQYF. The CDR3 DNA reads as TGTGCCTGGAGTGTACGGCTAGCGGGGGGAGATACGCAGTATTTT.

The V gene is TRBV5-6, the J gene TRBJ1-2; 7 positions match TRBD1. With V trimmed by 6 bases and J by 4 bases, 12 bases remained unmatched. In germline, CDR1 is SGHDT, CDR2 YYEEEE. The CDR3 is made up of 15 amino acids. The CDR3 DNA follows: TGTGCCAGCACCCCTTACCGGACAGGTATCTATGGCTACACCTTC. Translation: CASTPYRTGIYGYTF.

The chain recombines TRBV7-2 with TRBJ2-3; maybe TRBD1 (6 bases). V lost 5 bases and J lost 1, with 13 bases in between. In germline, CDR1 is SGHTA, CDR2 FQGNSA. CDR3 size: 15 residues. For the CDR3, the DNA is TGTGCCAGCAGCCCCCAGAAGGGGGGCACAGATACGCAGTATTTT. Protein product: CASSPQKGGTDTQYF.

The chain's CDR3 is CASSLATGTVYVEGNYGYTF. The DNA for the CDR3 is TGCGCCAGCAGCTTGGCCACCGGGACAGTCTACGTCGAGGGAAACTATGGCTACACCTTC. V usage is TRBV5-1 and J usage is TRBJ1-2; 7 bases align to TRBD1. From germline, CDR1 is SGHRS and CDR2 YFSETQ. CDR3 length equals 20 residues. J was trimmed by 2 bases and V by 0 bases; bases with no gene match: 19.

The CDR3: CASSSLAGVNEQYF. CDR3 nucleotides: TGTGCCAGCAGCTCACTAGCGGGAGTAAACGAGCAGTACTTC. The chain recombines TRBV7-8 with TRBJ2-7; TRBD2 matches at 11 bases. CDR3 length: 14 residues. Germline trimming cut 4 bases from V and 5 bases from J; bases unmatched to any gene: 4. Germline V lookup: CDR1 SGHVS, CDR2 FQNEAQ.